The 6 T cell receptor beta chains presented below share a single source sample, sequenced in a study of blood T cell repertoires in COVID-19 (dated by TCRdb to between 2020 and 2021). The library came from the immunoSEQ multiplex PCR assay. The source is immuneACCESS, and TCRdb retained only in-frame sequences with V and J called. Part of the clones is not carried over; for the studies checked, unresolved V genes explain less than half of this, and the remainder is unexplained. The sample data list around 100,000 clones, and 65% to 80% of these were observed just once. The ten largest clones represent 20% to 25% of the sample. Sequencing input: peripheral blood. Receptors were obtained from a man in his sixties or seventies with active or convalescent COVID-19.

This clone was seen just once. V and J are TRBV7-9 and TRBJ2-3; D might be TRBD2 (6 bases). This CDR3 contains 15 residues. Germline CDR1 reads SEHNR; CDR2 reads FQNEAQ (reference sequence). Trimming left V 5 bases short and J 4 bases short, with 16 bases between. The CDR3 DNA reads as TGTGCCAGCAGCCTGACAGCGGGCATGGCAGATACGCAGTATTTT. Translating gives CASSLTAGMADTQYF.

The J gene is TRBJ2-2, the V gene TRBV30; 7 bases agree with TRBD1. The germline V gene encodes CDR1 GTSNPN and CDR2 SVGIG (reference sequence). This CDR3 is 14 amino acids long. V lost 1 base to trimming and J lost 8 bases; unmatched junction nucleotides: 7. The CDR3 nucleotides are TGTGCCTGGAGTGCGACAGGGTCTTCGGGGGAGCTGTTTTTT. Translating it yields CAWSATGSSGELFF. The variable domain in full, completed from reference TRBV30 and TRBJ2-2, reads SQTIHQWPATLVQPVGSPLSLECTVEGTSNPNLYWYRQAAGRGLQLLFYSVGIGQISSEVPQNLSASRPQDRQFILSSKKLLLSDSGFYLCAWSATGSSGELFFGEGSRLTVL.

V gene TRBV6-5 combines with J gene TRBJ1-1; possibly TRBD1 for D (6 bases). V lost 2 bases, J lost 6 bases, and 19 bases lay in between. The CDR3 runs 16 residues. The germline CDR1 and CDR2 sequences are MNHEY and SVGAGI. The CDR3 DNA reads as TGTGCCAGCAGTTACACCCTACAGGGAGAGAGGGCTGAAGCTTTCTTT. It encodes CASSYTLQGERAEAFF.

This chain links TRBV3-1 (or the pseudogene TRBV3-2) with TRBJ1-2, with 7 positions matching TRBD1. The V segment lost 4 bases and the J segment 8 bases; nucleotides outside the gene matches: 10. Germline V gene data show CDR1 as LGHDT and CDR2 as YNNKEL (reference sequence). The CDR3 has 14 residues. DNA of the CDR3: TGTGCCAGCAGCCCCCCGGACAGGATCGGGGGCTACACCTTC. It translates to CASSPPDRIGGYTF.

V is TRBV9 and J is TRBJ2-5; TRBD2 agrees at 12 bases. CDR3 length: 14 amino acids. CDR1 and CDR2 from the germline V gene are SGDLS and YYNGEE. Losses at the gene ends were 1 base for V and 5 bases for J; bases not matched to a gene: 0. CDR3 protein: CASSVTSGGETQYF. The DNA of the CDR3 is TGTGCCAGCAGCGTAACTAGCGGGGGGGAGACCCAGTACTTC.

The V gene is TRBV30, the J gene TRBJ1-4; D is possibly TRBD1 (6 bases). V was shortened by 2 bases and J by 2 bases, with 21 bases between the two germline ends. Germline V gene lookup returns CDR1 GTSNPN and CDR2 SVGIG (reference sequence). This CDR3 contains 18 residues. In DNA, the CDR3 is TGTGCCTGGAGTTTGGACCTGTCCGTAACAGGGACTAATGAAAAACTGTTTTTT. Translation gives CAWSLDLSVTGTNEKLFF.